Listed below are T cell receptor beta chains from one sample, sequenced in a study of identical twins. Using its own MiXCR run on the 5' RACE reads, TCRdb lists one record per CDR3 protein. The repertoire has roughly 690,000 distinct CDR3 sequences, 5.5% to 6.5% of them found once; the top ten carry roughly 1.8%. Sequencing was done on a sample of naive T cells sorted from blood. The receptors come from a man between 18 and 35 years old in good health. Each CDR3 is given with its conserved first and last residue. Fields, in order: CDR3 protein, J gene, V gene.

cdr3_aa: CSARDGPEAFF; j_call: TRBJ1-1; v_call: TRBV20-1
cdr3_aa: CASSSTSYRGPSEQFF; j_call: TRBJ2-1; v_call: TRBV11-2
cdr3_aa: CASSLGLAGGPQYF; j_call: TRBJ2-4; v_call: TRBV6-1
cdr3_aa: CASSPWTSGSLNEQFF; j_call: TRBJ2-1; v_call: TRBV27
cdr3_aa: CASTLGEGSPLHF; j_call: TRBJ1-6; v_call: TRBV4-1
cdr3_aa: CASSLIGQGSGSTDTQYF; j_call: TRBJ2-3; v_call: TRBV11-2
cdr3_aa: CAAPGSGYNEQFF; j_call: TRBJ2-1; v_call: TRBV20-1
cdr3_aa: CASSGRAQAHSGANVLTF; j_call: TRBJ2-6; v_call: TRBV5-1
cdr3_aa: CSAPTTTGFEQYF; j_call: TRBJ2-7; v_call: TRBV20-1
cdr3_aa: CASSLIGGGNYNEQFF; j_call: TRBJ2-1; v_call: TRBV12-3/TRBV12-4